A single sample is the source of the 4 T cell receptor beta chains below, sequenced in a study of cytomegalovirus exposure and HLA in healthy donors. Use of 60 Vbeta and 13 Jbeta primers characterized the PCR. Method: immunoSEQ multiplex PCR; TCRdb's copy keeps in-frame clones and lacks some. The repertoire holds hundreds of thousands of clones, with over 65% as singletons. Sequencing was performed on PBMCs. These receptors originate from a woman aged 55-69 years in good health and CMV-seropositive.

The chain is built from TRBV30 and TRBJ1-2, with 10 bases aligning to TRBD1. The germline V gene has CDR1 GTSNPN and CDR2 SVGIG (reference sequence). With 3 bases clipped from V and 7 bases from J, the junction kept 11 bases outside the gene matches. The CDR3 extends over 15 amino acids. This CDR3 reads CAWSRDRGDLGGYTF. In DNA form, the CDR3 reads TGTGCCTGGAGCCGGGACAGGGGAGATTTAGGTGGCTACACCTTC.

The gene calls are TRBV14 and TRBJ2-7; tentative D call: TRBD2 (6 bases). The V gene's germline CDR1 is SGHDN and CDR2 FVKESK. V was pared by 3 bases and J by 2 bases, with 11 bases between. The CDR3 spans 14 residues. The CDR3 region is CASSHRRGTYEQYF. The DNA of the CDR3 is TGTGCCAGCAGCCACAGGCGGGGTACCTACGAGCAGTACTTC. Filled out from reference TRBV14 and TRBJ2-7, the complete variable domain reads EAGVTQFPSHSVIEKGQTVTLRCDPISGHDNLYWYRRVMGKEIKFLLHFVKESKQDESGMPNNRFLAERTGGTYSTLKVQPAELEDSGVYFCASSHRRGTYEQYFGPGTRLTVT.

This chain connects TRBV5-4 to TRBJ1-2; maybe TRBD1 (6 bases). Trimming left V 0 bases short and J 4 bases short, with 19 bases between. Germline lookup yields CDR1 SGHNT and CDR2 YYREEE (reference sequence). The CDR3 loop spans 17 amino acids. CDR3 residues: CASSLGRDISLGYGYTF. Written as DNA, the CDR3 is TGTGCCAGCAGCTTGGGCCGGGACATATCGTTAGGCTATGGCTACACCTTC.

The V call is TRBV5-1, the J call TRBJ2-7; D uncertain. V lost 3 bases and J lost 3, with 19 bases in between. This CDR3 contains 16 residues. Germline V gene data show CDR1 as SGHRS and CDR2 as YFSETQ. CDR3 sequence (DNA): TGCGCCAGCAGCTCCTCACCTTCAGGCTCTTACTACGAGCAGTACTTC. Its protein is CASSSSPSGSYYEQYF.